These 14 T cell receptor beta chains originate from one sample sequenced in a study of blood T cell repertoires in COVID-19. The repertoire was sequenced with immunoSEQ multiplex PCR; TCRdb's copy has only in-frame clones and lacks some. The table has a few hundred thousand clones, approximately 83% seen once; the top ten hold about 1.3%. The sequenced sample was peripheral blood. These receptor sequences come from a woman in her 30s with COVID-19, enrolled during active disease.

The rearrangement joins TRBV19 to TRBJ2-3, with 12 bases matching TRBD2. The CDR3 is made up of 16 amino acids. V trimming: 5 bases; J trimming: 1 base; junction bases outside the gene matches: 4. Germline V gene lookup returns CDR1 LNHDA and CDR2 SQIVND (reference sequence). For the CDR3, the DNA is TGTGCCAGTAGTTCCCGGACTAGCGGGGGCACAGATACGCAGTATTTT. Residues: CASSSRTSGGTDTQYF. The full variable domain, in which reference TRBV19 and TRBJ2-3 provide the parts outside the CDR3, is DGGITQSPKYLFRKEGQNVTLSCEQNLNHDAMYWYRQDPGQGLRLIYYSQIVNDFQKGDIAEGYSVSREKKESFPLTVTSAQKNPTAFYLCASSSRTSGGTDTQYFGPGTRLTVL.

The CDR3 bases are TGTGCCAGCAGCTTGGTTGGACAGACCTACGAGCAGTACTTC. As protein: CASSLVGQTYEQYF. The chain recombines TRBV5-4 with TRBJ2-7, with a possible D match to TRBD1 (6 bases). Germline V CDR1 and CDR2: SGHNT, YYREEE (reference sequence). Trimming took off 0 bases at V and 2 bases at J, with 9 bases between the two ends. This CDR3 has 14 amino acids.

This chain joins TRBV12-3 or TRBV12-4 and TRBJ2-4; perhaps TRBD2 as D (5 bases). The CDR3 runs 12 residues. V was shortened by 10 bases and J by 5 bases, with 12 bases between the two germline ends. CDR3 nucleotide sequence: TGTGCCACCACCTCTAGCCAAAACATTCAGTACTTC. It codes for CATTSSQNIQYF.

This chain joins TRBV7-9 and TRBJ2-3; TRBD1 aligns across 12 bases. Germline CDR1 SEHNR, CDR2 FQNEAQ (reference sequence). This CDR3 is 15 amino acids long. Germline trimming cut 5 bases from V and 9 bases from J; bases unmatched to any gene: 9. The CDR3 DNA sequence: TGTGCCAGCAGCCCCGGGACAGGGGGCCCTCGAACGCAGTATTTT. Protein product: CASSPGTGGPRTQYF.

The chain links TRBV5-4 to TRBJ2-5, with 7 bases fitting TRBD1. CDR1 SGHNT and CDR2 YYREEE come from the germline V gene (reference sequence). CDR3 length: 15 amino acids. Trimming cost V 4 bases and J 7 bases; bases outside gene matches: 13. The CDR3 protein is CASSKQGKSRMTQYF. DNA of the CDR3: TGTGCCAGCAGCAAACAGGGGAAGAGTAGGATGACCCAGTACTTC.

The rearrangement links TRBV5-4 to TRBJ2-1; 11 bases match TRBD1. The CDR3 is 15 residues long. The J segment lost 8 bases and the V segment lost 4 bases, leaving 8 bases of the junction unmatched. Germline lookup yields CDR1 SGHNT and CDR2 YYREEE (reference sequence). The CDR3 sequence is CASSARDRGAYEQFF. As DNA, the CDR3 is TGTGCCAGCAGCGCCCGGGACAGGGGGGCCTATGAGCAGTTCTTC.

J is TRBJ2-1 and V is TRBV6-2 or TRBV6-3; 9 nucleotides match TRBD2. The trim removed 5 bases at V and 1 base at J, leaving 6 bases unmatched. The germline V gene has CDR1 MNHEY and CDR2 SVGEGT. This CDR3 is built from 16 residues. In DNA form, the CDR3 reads TGTGCCAGCAGTGGAGTAGCGGGAGCATCCTACAATGAGCAGTTCTTC. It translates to CASSGVAGASYNEQFF.

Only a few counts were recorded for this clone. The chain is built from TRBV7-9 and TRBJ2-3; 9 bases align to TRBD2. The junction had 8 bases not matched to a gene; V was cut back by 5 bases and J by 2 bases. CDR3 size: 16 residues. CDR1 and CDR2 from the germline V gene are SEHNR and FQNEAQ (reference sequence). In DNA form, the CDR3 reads TGTGCCAGCAGCGACTCTGGCGGGAGGGCCACAGATACGCAGTATTTT. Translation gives CASSDSGGRATDTQYF. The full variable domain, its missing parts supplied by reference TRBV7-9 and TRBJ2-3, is DTGVSQNPRHKITKRGQNVTFRCDPISEHNRLYWYRQTLGQGPEFLTYFQNEAQLEKSRLLSDRFSAERPKGSFSTLEIQRTEQGDSAMYLCASSDSGGRATDTQYFGPGTRLTVL.

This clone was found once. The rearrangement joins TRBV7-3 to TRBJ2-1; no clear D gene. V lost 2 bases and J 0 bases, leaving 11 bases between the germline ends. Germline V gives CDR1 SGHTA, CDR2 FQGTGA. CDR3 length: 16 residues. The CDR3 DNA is TGTGCCAGCAGCTTAGACCCACAGACCTCCTACAATGAGCAGTTCTTC. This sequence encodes CASSLDPQTSYNEQFF.

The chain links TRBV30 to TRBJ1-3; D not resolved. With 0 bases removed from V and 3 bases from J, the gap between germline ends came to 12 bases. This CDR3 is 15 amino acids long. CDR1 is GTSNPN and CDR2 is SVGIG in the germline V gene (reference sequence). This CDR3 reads CAWSVLGEIGNTIYF. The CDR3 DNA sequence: TGTGCCTGGAGTGTACTCGGGGAAATTGGAAACACCATATATTTT. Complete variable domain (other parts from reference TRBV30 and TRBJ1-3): SQTIHQWPATLVQPVGSPLSLECTVEGTSNPNLYWYRQAAGRGLQLLFYSVGIGQISSEVPQNLSASRPQDRQFILSSKKLLLSDSGFYLCAWSVLGEIGNTIYFGEGSWLTVV.

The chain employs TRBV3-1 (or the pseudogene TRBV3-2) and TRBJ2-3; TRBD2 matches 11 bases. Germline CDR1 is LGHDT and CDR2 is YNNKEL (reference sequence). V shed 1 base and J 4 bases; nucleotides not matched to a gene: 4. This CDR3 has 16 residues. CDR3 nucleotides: TGTGCCAGCAGCCAAGCCCTAGCGGGAGGCTCAGATACGCAGTATTTT. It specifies CASSQALAGGSDTQYF.

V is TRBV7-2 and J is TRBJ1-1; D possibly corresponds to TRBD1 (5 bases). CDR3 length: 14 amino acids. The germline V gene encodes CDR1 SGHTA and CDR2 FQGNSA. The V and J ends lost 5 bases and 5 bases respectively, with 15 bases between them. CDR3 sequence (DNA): TGTGCCAGCAGCGGCGGGACTCCCTCGACTGAAGCTTTCTTT. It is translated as CASSGGTPSTEAFF.

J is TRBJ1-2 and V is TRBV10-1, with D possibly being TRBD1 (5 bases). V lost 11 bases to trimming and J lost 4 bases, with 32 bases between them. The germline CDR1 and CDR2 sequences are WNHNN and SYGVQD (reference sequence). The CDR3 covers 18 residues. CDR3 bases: TGCGCCTACATGCCAAAAGACAGCCTACTCACCGGCCCCTATGGCTACACCTTC. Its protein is CAYMPKDSLLTGPYGYTF.

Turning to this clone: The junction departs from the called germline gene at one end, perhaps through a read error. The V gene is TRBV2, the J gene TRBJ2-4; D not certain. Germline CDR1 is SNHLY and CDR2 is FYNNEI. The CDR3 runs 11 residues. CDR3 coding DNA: TGTGCCAGCAGTGAATACAGCAATTTTCGATTC. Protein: CASSEYSNFRF.